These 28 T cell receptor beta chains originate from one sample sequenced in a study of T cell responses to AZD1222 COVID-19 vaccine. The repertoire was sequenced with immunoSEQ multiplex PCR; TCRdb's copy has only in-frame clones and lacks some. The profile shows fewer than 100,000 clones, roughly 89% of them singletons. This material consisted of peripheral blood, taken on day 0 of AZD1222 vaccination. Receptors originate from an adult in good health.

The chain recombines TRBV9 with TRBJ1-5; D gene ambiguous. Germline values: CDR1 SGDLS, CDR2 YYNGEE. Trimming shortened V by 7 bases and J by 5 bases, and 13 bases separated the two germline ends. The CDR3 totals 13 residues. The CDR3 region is CASGLIGDQPQHF. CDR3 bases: TGTGCCAGCGGTTTGATCGGGGATCAGCCCCAGCATTTT. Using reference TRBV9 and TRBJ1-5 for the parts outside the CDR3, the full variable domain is DSGVTQTPKHLITATGQRVTLRCSPRSGDLSVYWYQQSLDQGLQFLIQYYNGEERAKGNILERFSAQQFPDLHSELNLSSLELGDSALYFCASGLIGDQPQHFGDGTRLSIL.

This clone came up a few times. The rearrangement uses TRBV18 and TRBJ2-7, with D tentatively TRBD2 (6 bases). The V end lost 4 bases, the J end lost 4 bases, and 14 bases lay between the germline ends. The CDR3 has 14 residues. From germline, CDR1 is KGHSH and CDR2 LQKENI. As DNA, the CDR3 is TGTGCCAGCTCACAAGGGACTGGTTCTTACGAGCAGTACTTC. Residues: CASSQGTGSYEQYF.

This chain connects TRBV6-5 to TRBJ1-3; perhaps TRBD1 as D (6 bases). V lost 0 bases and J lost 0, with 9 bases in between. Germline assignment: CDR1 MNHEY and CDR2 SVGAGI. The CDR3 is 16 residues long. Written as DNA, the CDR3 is TGTGCCAGCAGTTACTCCGTGGGACACTCTGGAAACACCATATATTTT. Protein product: CASSYSVGHSGNTIYF.

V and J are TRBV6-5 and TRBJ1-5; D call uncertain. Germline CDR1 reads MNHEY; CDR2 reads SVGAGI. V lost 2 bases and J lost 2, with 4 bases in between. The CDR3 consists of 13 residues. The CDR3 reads CASSYDRNQPQHF. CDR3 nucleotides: TGTGCCAGCAGTTACGACCGCAATCAGCCCCAGCATTTT.

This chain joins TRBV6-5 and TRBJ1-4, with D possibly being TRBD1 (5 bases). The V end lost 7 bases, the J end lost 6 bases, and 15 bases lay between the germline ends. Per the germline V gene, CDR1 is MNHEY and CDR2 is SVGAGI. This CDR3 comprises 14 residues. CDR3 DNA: TGTGCCAGCACATTCGGGGGGACTGATGAAAAACTGTTTTTT. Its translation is CASTFGGTDEKLFF.

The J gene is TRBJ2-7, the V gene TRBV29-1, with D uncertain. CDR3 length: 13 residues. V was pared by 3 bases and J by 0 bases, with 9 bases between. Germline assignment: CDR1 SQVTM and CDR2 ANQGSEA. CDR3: CSVEGTPSYEQYF. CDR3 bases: TGCAGCGTTGAGGGAACCCCCTCCTACGAGCAGTACTTC.

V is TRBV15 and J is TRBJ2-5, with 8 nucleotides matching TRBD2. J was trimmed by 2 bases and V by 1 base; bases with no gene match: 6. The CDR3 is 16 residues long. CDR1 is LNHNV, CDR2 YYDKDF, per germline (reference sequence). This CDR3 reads CATSRGTSGPQETQYF. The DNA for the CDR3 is TGTGCCACCAGCAGAGGTACTAGCGGACCTCAAGAGACCCAGTACTTC.

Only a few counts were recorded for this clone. For the CDR3, the DNA is TGTGCCAGCAGTGAATTGGGACAGAGGGGTCAGCCCCAGCATTTT. It encodes CASSELGQRGQPQHF. The chain recombines TRBV2 with TRBJ1-5; 7 positions agree with TRBD1. Germline trimming cut 2 bases from V and 6 bases from J; bases unmatched to any gene: 7. The germline gives CDR1 SNHLY, CDR2 FYNNEI. This CDR3 region has 15 residues.

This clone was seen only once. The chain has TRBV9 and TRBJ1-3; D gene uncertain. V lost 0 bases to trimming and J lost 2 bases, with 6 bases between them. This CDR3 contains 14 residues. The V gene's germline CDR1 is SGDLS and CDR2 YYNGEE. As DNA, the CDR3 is TGTGCCAGCAGCGTAGATGGTCCTGGAAACACCATATATTTT. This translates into CASSVDGPGNTIYF.

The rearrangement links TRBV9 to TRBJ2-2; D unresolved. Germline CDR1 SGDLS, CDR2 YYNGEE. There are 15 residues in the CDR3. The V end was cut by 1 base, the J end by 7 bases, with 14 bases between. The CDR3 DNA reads TGTGCCAGCAGCGTAAGCCCAAGGAAGGGCGGGGAGCTGTTTTTT. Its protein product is CASSVSPRKGGELFF.

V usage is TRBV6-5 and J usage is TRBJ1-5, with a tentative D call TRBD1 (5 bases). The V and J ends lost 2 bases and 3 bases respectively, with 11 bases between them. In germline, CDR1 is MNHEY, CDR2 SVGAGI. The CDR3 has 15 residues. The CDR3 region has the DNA TGTGCCAGCAGTTACGCACGGGGGACCAATCAGCCCCAGCATTTT. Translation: CASSYARGTNQPQHF.

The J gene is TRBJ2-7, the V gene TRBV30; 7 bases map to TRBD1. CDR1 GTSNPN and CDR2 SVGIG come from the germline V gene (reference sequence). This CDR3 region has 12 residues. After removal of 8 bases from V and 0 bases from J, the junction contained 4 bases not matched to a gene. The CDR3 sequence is CAVSGGSYEQYF. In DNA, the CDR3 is TGTGCCGTTTCAGGGGGCTCCTACGAGCAGTACTTC.

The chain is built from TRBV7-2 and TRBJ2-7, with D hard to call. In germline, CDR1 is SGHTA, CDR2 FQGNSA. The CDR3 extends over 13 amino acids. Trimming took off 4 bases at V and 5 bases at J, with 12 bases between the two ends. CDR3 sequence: CASSSSQVHEQYF. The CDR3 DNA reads TGTGCCAGCAGCTCCAGCCAGGTCCACGAGCAGTACTTC.

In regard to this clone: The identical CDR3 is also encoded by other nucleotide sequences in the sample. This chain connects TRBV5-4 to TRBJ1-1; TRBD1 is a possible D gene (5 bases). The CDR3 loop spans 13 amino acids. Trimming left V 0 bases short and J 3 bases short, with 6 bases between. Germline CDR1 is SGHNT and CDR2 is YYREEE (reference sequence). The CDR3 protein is CASSLGGDTEAFF. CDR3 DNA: TGTGCCAGCAGCTTGGGAGGGGACACTGAAGCTTTCTTT. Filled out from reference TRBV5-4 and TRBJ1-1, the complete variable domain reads ETGVTQSPTHLIKTRGQQVTLRCSSQSGHNTVSWYQQALGQGPQFIFQYYREEENGRGNFPPRFSGLQFPNYSSELNVNALELDDSALYLCASSLGGDTEAFFGQGTRLTVV.

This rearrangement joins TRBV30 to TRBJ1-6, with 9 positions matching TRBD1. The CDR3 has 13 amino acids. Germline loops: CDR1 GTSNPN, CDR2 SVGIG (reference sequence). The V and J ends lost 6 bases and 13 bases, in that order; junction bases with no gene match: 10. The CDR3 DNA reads TGTGCCTGTACCGGGACAGGGACCCATCCCCTCCACTTT. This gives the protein CACTGTGTHPLHF.

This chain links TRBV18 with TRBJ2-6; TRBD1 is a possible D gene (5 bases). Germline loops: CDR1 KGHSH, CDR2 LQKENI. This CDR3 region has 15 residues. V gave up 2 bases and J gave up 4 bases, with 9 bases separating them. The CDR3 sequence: CASSPNRQGANVLTF. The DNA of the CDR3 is TGTGCCAGCTCACCAAATAGACAGGGGGCCAACGTCCTGACTTTC.

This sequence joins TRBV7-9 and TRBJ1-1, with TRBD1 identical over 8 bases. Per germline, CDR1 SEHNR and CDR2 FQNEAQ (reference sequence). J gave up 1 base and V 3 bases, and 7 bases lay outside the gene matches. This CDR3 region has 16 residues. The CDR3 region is CASSFPRTGRNTEAFF. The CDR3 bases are TGTGCCAGCAGCTTCCCTCGGACAGGGAGGAACACTGAAGCTTTCTTT. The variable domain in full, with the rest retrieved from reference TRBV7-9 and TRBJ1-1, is DTGVSQNPRHKITKRGQNVTFRCDPISEHNRLYWYRQTLGQGPEFLTYFQNEAQLEKSRLLSDRFSAERPKGSFSTLEIQRTEQGDSAMYLCASSFPRTGRNTEAFFGQGTRLTVV.

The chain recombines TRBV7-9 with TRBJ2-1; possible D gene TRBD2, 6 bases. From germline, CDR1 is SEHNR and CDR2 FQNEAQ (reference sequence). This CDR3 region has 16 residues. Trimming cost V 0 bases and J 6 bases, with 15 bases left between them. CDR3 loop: CASSLARGTAGNEQFF. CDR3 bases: TGTGCCAGCAGCTTAGCGCGGGGAACGGCCGGCAATGAGCAGTTCTTC. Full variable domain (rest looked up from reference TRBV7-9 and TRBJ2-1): DTGVSQNPRHKITKRGQNVTFRCDPISEHNRLYWYRQTLGQGPEFLTYFQNEAQLEKSRLLSDRFSAERPKGSFSTLEIQRTEQGDSAMYLCASSLARGTAGNEQFFGPGTRLTVL.

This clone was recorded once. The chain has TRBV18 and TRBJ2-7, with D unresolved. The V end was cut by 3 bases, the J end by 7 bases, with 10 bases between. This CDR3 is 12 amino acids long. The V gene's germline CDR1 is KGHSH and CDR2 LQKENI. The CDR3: CASSPTLMEQYF. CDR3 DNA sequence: TGTGCCAGCTCACCCACACTCATGGAGCAGTACTTC.

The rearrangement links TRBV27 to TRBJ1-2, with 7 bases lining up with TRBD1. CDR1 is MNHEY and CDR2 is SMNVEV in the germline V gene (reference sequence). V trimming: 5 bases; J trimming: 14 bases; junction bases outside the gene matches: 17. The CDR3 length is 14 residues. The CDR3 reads CASSPLGVDRRFTF. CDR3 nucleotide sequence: TGTGCCAGCAGTCCCTTGGGGGTGGACAGGCGATTTACCTTC.

In nucleotides, the CDR3 is TGCGCCAGCAGCTTGAGTGAAAACACTGAAGCTTTCTTT. It codes for CASSLSENTEAFF. J is TRBJ1-1 and V is TRBV5-1; D unclear. Trimming shortened V by 1 base and J by 2 bases, and 6 bases separated the two germline ends. The CDR3 runs to 13 residues. Per germline, CDR1 SGHRS and CDR2 YFSETQ.

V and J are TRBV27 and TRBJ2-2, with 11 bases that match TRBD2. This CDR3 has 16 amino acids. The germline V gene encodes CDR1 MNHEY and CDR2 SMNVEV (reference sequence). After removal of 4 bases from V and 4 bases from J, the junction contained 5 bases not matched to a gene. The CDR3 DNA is TGTGCCAGCAGTTCGCGACTAGCGGGGAGCACCGGGGAGCTGTTTTTT. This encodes CASSSRLAGSTGELFF.

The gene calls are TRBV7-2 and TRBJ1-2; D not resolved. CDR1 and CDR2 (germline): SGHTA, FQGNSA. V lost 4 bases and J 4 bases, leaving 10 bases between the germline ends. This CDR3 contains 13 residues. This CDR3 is CASSSTHFYGYTF. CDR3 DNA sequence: TGTGCCAGCAGCTCGACCCATTTCTATGGCTACACCTTC.

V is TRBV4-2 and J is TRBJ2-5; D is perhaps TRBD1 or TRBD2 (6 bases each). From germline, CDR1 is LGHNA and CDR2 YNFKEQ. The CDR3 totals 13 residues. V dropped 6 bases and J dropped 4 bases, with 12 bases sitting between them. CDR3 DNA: TGTGCCAGCAGTGTAGGGGGGAGAGAGACCCAGTACTTC. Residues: CASSVGGRETQYF.

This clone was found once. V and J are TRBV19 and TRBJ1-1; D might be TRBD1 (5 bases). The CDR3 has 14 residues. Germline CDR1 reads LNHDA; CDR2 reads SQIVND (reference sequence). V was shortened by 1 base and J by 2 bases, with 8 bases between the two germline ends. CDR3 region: CASSIAQGNTEAFF. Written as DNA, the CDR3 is TGTGCCAGTAGTATAGCCCAGGGTAACACTGAAGCTTTCTTT.

The CDR3 loop reads CASSLTEPGQPQHF. The CDR3, as DNA: TGTGCCAGCAGCTTGACAGAGCCAGGGCAGCCCCAGCATTTT. The chain links TRBV7-2 to TRBJ1-5; D perhaps matches TRBD1 (5 bases). Germline V gene data show CDR1 as SGHTA and CDR2 as FQGNSA. This CDR3 has 14 amino acids. Between the trimmed V and J ends, which lost 3 bases and 7 bases, there was a span of 13 bases.

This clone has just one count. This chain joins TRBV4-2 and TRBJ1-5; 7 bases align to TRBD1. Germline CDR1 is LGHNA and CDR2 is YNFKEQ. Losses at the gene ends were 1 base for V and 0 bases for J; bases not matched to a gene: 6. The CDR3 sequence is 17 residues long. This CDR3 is CASSQAGQTFSNQPQHF. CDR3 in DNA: TGTGCCAGCAGCCAAGCGGGACAGACCTTTAGCAATCAGCCCCAGCATTTT.

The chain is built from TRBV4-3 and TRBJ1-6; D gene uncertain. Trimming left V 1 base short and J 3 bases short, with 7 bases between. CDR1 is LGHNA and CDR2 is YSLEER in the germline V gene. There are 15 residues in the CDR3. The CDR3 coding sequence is TGCGCCAGCAGCCAAGGTACGGACTATAATTCACCCCTCCACTTT. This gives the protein CASSQGTDYNSPLHF.